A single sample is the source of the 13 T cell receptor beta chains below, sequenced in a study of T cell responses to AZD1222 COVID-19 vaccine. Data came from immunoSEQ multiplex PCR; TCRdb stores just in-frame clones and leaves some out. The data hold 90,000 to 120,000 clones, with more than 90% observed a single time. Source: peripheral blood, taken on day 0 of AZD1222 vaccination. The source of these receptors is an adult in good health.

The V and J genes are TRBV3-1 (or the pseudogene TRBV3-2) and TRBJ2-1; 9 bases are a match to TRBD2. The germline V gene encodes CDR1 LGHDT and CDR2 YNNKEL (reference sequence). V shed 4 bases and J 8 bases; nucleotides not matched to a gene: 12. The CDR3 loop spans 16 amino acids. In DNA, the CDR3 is TGTGCCAGCAGCCCTAAATTAGCTAGCGGGAATCATGAGCAGTTCTTC. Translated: CASSPKLASGNHEQFF.

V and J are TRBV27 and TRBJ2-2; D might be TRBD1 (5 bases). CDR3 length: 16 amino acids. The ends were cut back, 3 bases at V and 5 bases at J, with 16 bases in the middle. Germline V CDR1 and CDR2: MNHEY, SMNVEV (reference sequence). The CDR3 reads CASSLWGAGRTGELFF. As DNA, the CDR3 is TGTGCCAGCAGTTTGTGGGGCGCAGGGCGGACCGGGGAGCTGTTTTTT.

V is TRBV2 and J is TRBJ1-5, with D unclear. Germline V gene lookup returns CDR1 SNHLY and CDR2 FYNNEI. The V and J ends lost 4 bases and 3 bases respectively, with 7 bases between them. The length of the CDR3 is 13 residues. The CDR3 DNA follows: TGTGCCAGCAGTGCAGTGTTCAATCAGCCCCAGCATTTT. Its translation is CASSAVFNQPQHF.

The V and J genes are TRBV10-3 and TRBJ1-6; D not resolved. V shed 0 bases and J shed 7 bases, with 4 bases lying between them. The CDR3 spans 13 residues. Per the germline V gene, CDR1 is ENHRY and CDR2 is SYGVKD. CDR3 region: CAISESSNSPLHF. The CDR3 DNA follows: TGTGCCATCAGTGAGTCGTCGAATTCACCCCTCCACTTT.

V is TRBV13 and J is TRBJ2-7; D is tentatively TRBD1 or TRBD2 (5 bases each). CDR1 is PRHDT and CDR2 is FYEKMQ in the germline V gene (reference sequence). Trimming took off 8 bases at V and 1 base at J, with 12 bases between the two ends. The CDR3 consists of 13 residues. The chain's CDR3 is CASSGTASYEQYF. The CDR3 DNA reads TGTGCCAGCTCGGGGACGGCTTCCTACGAGCAGTACTTC.

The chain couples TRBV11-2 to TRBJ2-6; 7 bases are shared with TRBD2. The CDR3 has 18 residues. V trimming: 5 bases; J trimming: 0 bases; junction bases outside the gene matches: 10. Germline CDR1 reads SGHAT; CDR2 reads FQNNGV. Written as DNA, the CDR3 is TGTGCCAGCAGCCCTCTTAGCGGGTTCAGCTCTGGGGCCAACGTCCTGACTTTC. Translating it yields CASSPLSGFSSGANVLTF.

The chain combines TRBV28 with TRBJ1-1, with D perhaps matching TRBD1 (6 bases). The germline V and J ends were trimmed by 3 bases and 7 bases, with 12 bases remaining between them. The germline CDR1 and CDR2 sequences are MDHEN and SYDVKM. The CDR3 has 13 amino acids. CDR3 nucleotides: TGTGCCAGCAGTTTTTGGGGACAAGGTGAAGCTTTCTTT. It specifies CASSFWGQGEAFF.

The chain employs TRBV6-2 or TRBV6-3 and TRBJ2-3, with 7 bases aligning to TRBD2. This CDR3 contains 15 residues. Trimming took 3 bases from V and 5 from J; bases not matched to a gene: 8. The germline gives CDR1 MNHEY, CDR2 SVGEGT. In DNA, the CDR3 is TGTGCCAGCAGTTATACGGGAGGCCGAGGAGATACGCAGTATTTT. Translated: CASSYTGGRGDTQYF.

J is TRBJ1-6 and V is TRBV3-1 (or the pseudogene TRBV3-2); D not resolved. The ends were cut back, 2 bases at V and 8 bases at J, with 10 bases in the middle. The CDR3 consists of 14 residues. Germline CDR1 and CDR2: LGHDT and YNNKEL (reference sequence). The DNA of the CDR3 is TGTGCCAGCAGCCAAAGTGGCGGGGATTCACCCCTCCACTTT. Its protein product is CASSQSGGDSPLHF.

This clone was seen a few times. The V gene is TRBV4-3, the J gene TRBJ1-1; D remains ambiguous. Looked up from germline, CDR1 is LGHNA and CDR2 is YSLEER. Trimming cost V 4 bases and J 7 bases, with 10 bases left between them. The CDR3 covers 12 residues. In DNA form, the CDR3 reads TGCGCCAGCAGCCGTAAGGGCAGTGAAGCTTTCTTT. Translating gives CASSRKGSEAFF.

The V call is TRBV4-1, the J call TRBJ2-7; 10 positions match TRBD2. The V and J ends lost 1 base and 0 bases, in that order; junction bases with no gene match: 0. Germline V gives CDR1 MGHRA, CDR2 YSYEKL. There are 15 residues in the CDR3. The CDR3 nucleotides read TGCGCCAGCAGCCAAGGACTAGCGGGCTCCTACGAGCAGTACTTC. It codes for CASSQGLAGSYEQYF.

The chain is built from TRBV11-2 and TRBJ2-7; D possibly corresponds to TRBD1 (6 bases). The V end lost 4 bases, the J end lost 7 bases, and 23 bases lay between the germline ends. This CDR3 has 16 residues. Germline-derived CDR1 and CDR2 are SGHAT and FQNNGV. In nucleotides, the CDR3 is TGTGCCAGCAGCTCGGAACCCTGGCTGGGGGCCGGAGAGCAGTACTTC. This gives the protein CASSSEPWLGAGEQYF.

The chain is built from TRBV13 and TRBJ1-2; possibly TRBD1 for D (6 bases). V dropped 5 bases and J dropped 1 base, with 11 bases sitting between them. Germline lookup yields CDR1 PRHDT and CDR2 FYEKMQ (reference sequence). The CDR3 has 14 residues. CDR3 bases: TGTGCCAGCAGCCTAAAGGGGGGTAACTATGGCTACACCTTC. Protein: CASSLKGGNYGYTF.